A single sample is the source of the 6 T cell receptor beta chains below, sequenced in a study of T-cell reconstitution after alpha-beta-depleted transplantation in children. Construction of the TCRbeta library involved unique molecular identifiers. Using its own MiXCR run on the PCR reads, TCRdb lists one record per CDR3 protein. Among 200,000 to 250,000 distinct CDR3 sequences listed, around 9.2% were seen once. The sample was PBMCs, mostly from graft donor cells, taken 360 days after TCRalphabeta/CD19-depleted stem cell transplant. The origin of the receptors is a male patient aged 2-10 years who had a stem cell transplant for acute myeloid leukemia, so the T cells may come from the graft donor.

This clonotype was seen many times. The rearrangement joins TRBV5-1 to TRBJ2-3; D may be TRBD1 (6 bases). Germline V gives CDR1 SGHRS, CDR2 YFSETQ. There are 16 residues in the CDR3. V was trimmed by 0 bases and J by 0 bases, leaving 11 bases between them. For the CDR3, the DNA is TGCGCCAGCAGCTTGGTCAGGGGCCCTAGCACAGATACGCAGTATTTT. Its translation: CASSLVRGPSTDTQYF.

This clonotype was recorded at least ten times. The chain uses TRBV5-1 and TRBJ2-1; 9 bases fit TRBD2. The V segment lost 0 bases and the J segment 9 bases; nucleotides outside the gene matches: 7. Looked up from germline, CDR1 is SGHRS and CDR2 is YFSETQ. The CDR3 is made up of 15 amino acids. The CDR3 here is CASSLVIAGEGEQFF. The CDR3 DNA reads TGCGCCAGCAGCTTGGTCATAGCGGGAGAAGGTGAGCAGTTCTTC.

This clonotype showed up just a few times. The chain combines TRBV7-2 with TRBJ1-1; D might be TRBD1 (6 bases). V gave up 5 bases and J gave up 3 bases, with 16 bases separating them. CDR1 and CDR2 from the germline V gene are SGHTA and FQGNSA. This CDR3 spans 15 amino acids. Written as DNA, the CDR3 is TGTGCCAGCAGCCGCCCGGCGGGGGCGTACACTGAAGCTTTCTTT. This codes for CASSRPAGAYTEAFF.

The rearrangement uses TRBV12-3 or TRBV12-4 and TRBJ1-6, with D perhaps matching TRBD1 (5 bases). The V end was cut by 7 bases, the J end by 9 bases, with 25 bases between. This CDR3 has 17 amino acids. The CDR3 is CASTRRGGSFSFSPLHF. The CDR3 DNA reads as TGTGCCAGCACCCGAAGGGGAGGGTCGTTTTCCTTTTCACCCCTCCACTTT.

Many counts were recorded for this clonotype. V is TRBV7-3 and J is TRBJ2-1, with 7 nucleotides matching TRBD1. From germline, CDR1 is SGHTA and CDR2 FQGTGA. CDR3 size: 14 residues. Losses at the gene ends were 5 bases for V and 4 bases for J; bases not matched to a gene: 5. The CDR3 is CASSQQGYYNEQFF. The CDR3 DNA follows: TGTGCCAGCAGCCAACAGGGGTATTACAATGAGCAGTTCTTC. The full variable domain, with the rest looked up from reference TRBV7-3 and TRBJ2-1, is GAGVSQTPSNKVTEKGKYVELRCDPISGHTALYWYRQSLGQGPEFLIYFQGTGAADDSGLPNDRFFAVRPEGSVSTLKIQRTERGDSAVYLCASSQQGYYNEQFFGPGTRLTVL.

The sample holds many counts of this clonotype. The rearrangement uses TRBV6-5 and TRBJ1-5; TRBD1 matches 7 bases. J lost 2 bases, V lost 2 bases, and 3 bases had no gene match. CDR1 MNHEY and CDR2 SVGAGI come from the germline V gene. CDR3 size: 15 residues. CDR3: CASSYLGTGNQPQHF. CDR3 bases: TGTGCCAGCAGTTACCTGGGGACAGGCAATCAGCCCCAGCATTTT.